This T cell receptor (beta chain) was obtained from a study of blood T cell repertoires in COVID-19. Study context: Specimens from acute and convalescent COVID-19 originated in the United States, Italy and Spain. PBMCs, B-cell-depleted T cells, or T cells provided the cDNA or gDNA that made up the material.

This CDR3 has 14 residues. Germline loops: CDR1 SNHLY, CDR2 FYNNEI. V was clipped by 6 bases and J by 6 bases; unmatched bases: 5. Assay used: immunoSEQ multiplex PCR; TCRdb lists only in-frame clones, some missing. The sample yields some 90,000 clones, more than 70% seen once. The V gene is TRBV2, the J gene TRBJ1-6; 7 nucleotides agree with TRBD1. The receptor was derived from a human donor in a cohort sampled during active COVID-19. Sequencing input: peripheral blood. CDR3 sequence reads: CASRPTGRNSPLHF. CDR3 nucleotides: TGTGCCAGCAGACCGACAGGGCGTAATTCACCCCTCCACTTT.